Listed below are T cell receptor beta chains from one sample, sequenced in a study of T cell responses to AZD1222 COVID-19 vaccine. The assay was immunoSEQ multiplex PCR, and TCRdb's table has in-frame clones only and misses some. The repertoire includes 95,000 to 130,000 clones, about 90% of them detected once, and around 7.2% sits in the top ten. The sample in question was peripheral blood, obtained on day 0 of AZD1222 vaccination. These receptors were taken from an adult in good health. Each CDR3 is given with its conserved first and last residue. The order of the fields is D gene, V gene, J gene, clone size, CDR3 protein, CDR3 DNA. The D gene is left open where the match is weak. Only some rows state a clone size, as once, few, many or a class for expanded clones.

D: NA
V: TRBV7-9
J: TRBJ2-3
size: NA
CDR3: CASSRAVGGTTDTQYF
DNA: TGTGCCAGCAGCCGGGCGGTTGGGGGGACCACAGATACGCAGTATTTT

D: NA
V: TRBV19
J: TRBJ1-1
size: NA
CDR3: CASSIGGNRGAFF
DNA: TGTGCCAGTAGTATTGGGGGAAACAGAGGAGCTTTCTTT

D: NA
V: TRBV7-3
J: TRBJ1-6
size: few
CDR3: CASSLGTDNSPLHF
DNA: TGTGCCAGCAGCTTAGGGACGGATAATTCACCCCTCCACTTT

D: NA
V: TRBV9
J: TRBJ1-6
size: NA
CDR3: CASSVGQLNSPLHF
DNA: TGTGCCAGCAGCGTCGGTCAGTTAAATTCACCCCTCCACTTT

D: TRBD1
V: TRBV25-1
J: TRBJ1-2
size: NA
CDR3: CASSARQGSIGYTF
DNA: TGTGCCAGCAGTGCCCGACAGGGATCGATTGGCTACACCTTC

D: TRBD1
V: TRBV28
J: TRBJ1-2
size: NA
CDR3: CASSDRVNYGYTF
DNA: TGTGCCAGCAGTGACAGGGTTAACTATGGCTACACCTTC

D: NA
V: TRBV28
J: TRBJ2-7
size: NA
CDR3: CASSFMDEQYF
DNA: TGTGCCAGCAGTTTCATGGACGAGCAGTACTTC

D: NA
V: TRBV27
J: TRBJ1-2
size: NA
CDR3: CASSFGRNYGYTF
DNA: TGTGCCAGCAGTTTCGGGAGAAACTATGGCTACACCTTC

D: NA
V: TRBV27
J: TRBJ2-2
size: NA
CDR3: CASSWGTTGELFF
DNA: TGTGCCAGCAGTTGGGGAACAACCGGGGAGCTGTTTTTT

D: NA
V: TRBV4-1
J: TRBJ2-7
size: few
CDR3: CASSLRGDYEQYF
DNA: TGCGCCAGCAGCCTACGGGGAGACTACGAGCAGTACTTC

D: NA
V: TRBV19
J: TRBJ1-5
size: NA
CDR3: CASSSGVRLQPQHF
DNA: TGTGCCAGTAGTTCGGGGGTCCGTCTTCAGCCCCAGCATTTT

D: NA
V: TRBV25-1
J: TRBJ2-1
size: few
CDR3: CASSGDGKSSYNEQFF
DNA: TGTGCCAGCAGTGGGGATGGGAAAAGCTCCTACAATGAGCAGTTCTTC

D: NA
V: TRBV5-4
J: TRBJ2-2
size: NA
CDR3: CASSFKGSGELFF
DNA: TGTGCCAGCAGCTTCAAGGGGAGCGGGGAGCTGTTTTTT

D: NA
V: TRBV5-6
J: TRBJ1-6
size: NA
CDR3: CASTGSPSYNSPLHF
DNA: TGTGCCAGCACCGGATCTCCCTCCTATAATTCACCCCTCCACTTT

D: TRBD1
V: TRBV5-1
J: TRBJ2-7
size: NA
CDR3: CASSLGTGPNYEQYF
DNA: TGCGCCAGCAGCCTCGGGACAGGTCCTAACTACGAGCAGTACTTC

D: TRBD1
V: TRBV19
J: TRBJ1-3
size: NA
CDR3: CASSRTSGTGGTYSGNTIYF
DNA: TGTGCCAGTAGTAGAACCTCCGGGACAGGCGGAACCTACTCTGGAAACACCATATATTTT

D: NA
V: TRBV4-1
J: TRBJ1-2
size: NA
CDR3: CASSQGGLGANYGYTF
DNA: TGCGCCAGCAGCCAAGGTGGCCTAGGAGCTAACTATGGCTACACCTTC

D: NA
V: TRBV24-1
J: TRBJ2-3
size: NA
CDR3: CAAWPKYF
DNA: TGTGCCGCCTGGCCGAAGTATTTT

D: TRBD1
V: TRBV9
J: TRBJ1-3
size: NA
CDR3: CASSVGGTAGNTIYF
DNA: TGTGCCAGCAGCGTAGGTGGGACAGCTGGAAACACCATATATTTT

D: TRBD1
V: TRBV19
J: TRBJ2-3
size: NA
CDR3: CASRDRVGTDTQYF
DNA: TGTGCCAGTAGAGACAGGGTCGGCACAGATACGCAGTATTTT

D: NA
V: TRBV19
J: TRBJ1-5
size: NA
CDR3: CASKQAGSQPQHF
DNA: TGTGCCAGTAAACAGGCCGGTAGCCAGCCCCAGCATTTT

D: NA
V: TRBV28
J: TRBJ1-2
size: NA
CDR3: CASSFAGDKDGYTF
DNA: TGTGCCAGCAGTTTTGCCGGGGACAAGGATGGCTACACCTTC

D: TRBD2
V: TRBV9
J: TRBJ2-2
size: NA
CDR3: CASSVEGLAGSGELFF
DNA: TGTGCCAGCAGCGTAGAGGGCCTAGCGGGCTCCGGGGAGCTGTTTTTT

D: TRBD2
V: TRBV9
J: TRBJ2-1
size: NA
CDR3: CASNPSGVYNEQFF
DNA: TGTGCCAGCAACCCTAGCGGGGTGTACAATGAGCAGTTCTTC

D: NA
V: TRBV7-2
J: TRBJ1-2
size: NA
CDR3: CASSRGTRVVGYTF
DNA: TGTGCCAGCAGCCGCGGGACACGGGTTGTTGGCTACACCTTC

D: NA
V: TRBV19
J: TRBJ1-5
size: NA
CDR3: CASAHRDFNQPQHF
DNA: TGTGCCAGTGCCCACCGGGACTTTAATCAGCCCCAGCATTTT

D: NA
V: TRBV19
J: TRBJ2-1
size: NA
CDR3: CASSIEQLNEQFF
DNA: TGTGCCAGTAGTATTGAACAGCTAAATGAGCAGTTCTTC

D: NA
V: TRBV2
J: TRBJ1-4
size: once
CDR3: CASIGGSSNEKLFF
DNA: TGTGCCAGCATTGGAGGGAGTTCTAATGAAAAACTGTTTTTT

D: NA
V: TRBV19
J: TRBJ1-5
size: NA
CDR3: CASNFPRVDNQPQHF
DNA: TGTGCCAGTAATTTCCCGAGGGTTGACAATCAGCCCCAGCATTTT

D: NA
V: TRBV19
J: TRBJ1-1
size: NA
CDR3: CASNLGPEAFF
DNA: TGTGCCAGTAATTTAGGACCTGAAGCTTTCTTT

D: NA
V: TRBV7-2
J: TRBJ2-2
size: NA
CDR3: CASSVTSRTGELFF
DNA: TGTGCCAGCAGCGTTACTAGTCGCACCGGGGAGCTGTTTTTT

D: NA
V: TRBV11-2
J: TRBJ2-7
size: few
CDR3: CASSIPGPLIRQYF
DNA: TGTGCCAGCAGCATCCCGGGACCCCTCATTCGGCAGTACTTC

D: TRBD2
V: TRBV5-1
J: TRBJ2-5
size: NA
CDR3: CASSFTTSGGEETQYF
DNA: TGCGCCAGCAGCTTTACGACTAGCGGGGGAGAAGAGACCCAGTACTTC

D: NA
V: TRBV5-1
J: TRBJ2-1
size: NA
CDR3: CASNSGRAVAGYHNEQFF
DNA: TGCGCCAGCAACTCGGGTCGGGCGGTAGCCGGGTACCACAATGAGCAGTTCTTC

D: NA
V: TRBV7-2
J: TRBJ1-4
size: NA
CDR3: CASSKPGEKLFF
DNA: TGTGCCAGCAGCAAACCGGGTGAAAAACTGTTTTTT

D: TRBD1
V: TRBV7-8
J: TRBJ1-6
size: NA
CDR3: CASSAGTVMYNSPLHF
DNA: TGTGCCAGCAGCGCCGGGACAGTAATGTATAATTCACCCCTCCACTTT

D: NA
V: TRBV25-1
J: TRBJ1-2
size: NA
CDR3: CATLQGSYGYTF
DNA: TGTGCCACCTTACAGGGCTCCTATGGCTACACCTTC

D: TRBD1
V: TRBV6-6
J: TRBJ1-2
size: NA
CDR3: CASVGPGQLYGYTF
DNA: TGTGCCAGCGTCGGACCGGGACAGCTCTATGGCTACACCTTC

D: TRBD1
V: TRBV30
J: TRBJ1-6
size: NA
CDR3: CAWQTGSLSPLHF
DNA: TGTGCCTGGCAGACAGGGTCACTGTCACCCCTCCACTTT

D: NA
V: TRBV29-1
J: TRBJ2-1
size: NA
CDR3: CSVSTYNEQFF
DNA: TGCAGCGTATCAACCTACAATGAGCAGTTCTTC

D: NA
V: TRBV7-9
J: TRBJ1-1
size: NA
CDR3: CASSLRGWNTEAFF
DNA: TGTGCCAGCAGCTTACGGGGTTGGAACACTGAAGCTTTCTTT

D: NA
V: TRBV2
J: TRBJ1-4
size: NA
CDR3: CASSDGRTVKGKLFF
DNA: TGTGCCAGCAGCGACGGAAGGACAGTTAAAGGAAAACTGTTTTTT

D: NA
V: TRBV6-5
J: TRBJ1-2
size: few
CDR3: CASCSAPEKTDGYTF
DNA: TGTGCCAGCTGCTCCGCGCCAGAAAAGACGGATGGCTACACCTTC